The sequence of this T cell receptor beta chain was determined in a study of identical twins. This clonotype was counted a few times. Per germline, CDR1 MNHEY and CDR2 SMNVEV (reference sequence). The CDR3 has 14 amino acids. Trimming took 2 bases from V and 5 from J, leaving 12 bases between them. Unique molecular identifiers were present on the cDNA, which also gained a universal primer site by template switching. TCRdb re-called the 5' RACE reads through MiXCR, storing one row per CDR3 protein. The repertoire consists of roughly 200,000 distinct CDR3 sequences, with around a sixth occurring once and the leading ten covering 40% to 45%. This sample also belongs to another study, concerning T cells expressing NK-cell markers. That publication notes: Leadership of the CD3+CD56-NKG2C+ fraction also belonged to these clonotypes in four donors. Unclear, still, was the HCMV specificity of the expanded NKG2C+ T cell clones.

The rearrangement links TRBV27 to TRBJ2-5; a weak D match, TRBD2 (5 bases). The sequenced sample consisted of CD8+ T cells sorted from blood. This sequence was found in a woman under 30 in good health. The CDR3 spells CASSLGGYGETQYF. CDR3 in DNA: TGTGCCAGCAGTTTAGGAGGTTATGGGGAGACCCAGTACTTC.